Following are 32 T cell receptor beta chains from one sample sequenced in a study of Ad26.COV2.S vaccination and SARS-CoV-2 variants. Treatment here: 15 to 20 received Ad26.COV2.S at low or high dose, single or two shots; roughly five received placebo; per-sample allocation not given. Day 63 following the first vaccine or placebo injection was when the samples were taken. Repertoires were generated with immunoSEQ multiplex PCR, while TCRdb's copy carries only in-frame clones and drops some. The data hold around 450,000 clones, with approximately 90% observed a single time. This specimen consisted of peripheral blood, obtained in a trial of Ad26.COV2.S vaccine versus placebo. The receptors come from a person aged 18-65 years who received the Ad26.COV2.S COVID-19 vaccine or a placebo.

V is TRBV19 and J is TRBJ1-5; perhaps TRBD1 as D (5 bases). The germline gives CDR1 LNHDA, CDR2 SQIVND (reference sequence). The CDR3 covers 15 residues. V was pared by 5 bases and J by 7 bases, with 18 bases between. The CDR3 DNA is TGTGCCAGTAGTCCCCAGATGGGGGACCCCCAGCCCCAGCATTTT. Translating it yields CASSPQMGDPQPQHF.

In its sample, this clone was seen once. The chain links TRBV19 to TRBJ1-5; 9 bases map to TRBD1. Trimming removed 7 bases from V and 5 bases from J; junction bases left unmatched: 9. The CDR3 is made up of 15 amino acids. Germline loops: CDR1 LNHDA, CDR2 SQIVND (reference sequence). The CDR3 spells CASTTNRDRDQPQHF. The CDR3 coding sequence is TGTGCCAGTACAACGAACCGGGACAGGGATCAGCCCCAGCATTTT.

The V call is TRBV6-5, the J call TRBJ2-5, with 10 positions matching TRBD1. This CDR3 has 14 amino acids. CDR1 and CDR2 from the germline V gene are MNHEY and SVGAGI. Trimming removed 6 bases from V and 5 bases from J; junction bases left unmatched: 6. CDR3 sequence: CASRTGQGFETQYF. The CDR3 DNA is TGTGCCAGCAGGACGGGACAGGGGTTTGAGACCCAGTACTTC.

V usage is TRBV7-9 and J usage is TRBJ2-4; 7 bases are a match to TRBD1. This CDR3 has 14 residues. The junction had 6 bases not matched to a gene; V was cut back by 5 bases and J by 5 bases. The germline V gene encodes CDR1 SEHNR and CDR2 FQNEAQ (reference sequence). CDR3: CASSHRDRENIQYF. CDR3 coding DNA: TGTGCCAGCAGCCACCGGGACAGAGAAAACATTCAGTACTTC.

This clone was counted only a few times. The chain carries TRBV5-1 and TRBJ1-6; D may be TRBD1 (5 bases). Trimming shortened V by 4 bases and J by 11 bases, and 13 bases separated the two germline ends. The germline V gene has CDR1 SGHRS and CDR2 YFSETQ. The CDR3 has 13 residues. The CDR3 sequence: CASSPDGGPPLHF. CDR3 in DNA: TGCGCCAGCAGCCCGGACGGGGGTCCACCCCTCCACTTT.

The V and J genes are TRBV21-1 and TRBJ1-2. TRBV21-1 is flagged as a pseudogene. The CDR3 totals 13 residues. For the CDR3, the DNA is TGTGCCAGCAGGGACCTCCGGGGCTATGGCTACACCTTC. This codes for CASRDLRGYGYTF.

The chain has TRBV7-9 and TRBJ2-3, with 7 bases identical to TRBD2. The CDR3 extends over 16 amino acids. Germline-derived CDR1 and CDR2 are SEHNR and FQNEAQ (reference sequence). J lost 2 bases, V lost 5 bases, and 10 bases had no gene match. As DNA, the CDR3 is TGTGCCAGCAGCCCTCCCGCGGGAGCGTACACAGATACGCAGTATTTT. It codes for CASSPPAGAYTDTQYF.

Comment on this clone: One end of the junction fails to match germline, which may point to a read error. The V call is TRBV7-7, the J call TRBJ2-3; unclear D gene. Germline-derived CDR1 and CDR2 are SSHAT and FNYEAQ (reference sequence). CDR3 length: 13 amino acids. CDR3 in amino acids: CASSFTVEDTQYF. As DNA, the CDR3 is TGTGCTAGCAGCTTTACTGTGGAGGATACGCAGTATTTT.

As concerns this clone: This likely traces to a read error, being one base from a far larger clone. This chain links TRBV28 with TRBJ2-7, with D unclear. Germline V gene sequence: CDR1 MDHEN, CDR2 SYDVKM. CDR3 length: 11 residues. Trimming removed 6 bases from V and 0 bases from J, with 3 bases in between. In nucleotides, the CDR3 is TGTGCCAGCAGCACCTCCTACGAGCAGTACTTC. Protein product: CASSTSYEQYF.

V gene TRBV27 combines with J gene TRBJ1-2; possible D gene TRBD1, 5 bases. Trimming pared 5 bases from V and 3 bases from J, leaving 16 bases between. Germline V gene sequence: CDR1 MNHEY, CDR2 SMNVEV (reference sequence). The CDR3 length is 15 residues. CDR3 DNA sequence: TGTGCCAGCAGTGTAACTCATGGCAGGGACTATGGCTACACCTTC. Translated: CASSVTHGRDYGYTF.

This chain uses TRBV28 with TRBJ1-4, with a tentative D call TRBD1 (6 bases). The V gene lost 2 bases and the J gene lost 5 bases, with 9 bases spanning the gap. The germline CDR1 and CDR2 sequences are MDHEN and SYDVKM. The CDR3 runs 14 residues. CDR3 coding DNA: TGTGCCAGCAGTTTAGGGGGCGCGAATGAAAAACTGTTTTTT. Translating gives CASSLGGANEKLFF.

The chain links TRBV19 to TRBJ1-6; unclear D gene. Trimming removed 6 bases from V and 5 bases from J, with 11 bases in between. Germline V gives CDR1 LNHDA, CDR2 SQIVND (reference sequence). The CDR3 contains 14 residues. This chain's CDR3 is CASSRTEDNSPLHF. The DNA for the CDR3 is TGTGCCAGTAGCCGAACAGAGGATAATTCACCCCTCCACTTT.

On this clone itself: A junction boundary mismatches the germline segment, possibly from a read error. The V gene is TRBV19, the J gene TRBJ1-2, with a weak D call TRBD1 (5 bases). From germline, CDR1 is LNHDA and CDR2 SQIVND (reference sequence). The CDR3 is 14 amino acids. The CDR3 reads CASSTTQRPSTRAF. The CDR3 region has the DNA TGTGCCAGTAGTACAACTCAGAGGCCTTCGACCAGGGCCTTC.

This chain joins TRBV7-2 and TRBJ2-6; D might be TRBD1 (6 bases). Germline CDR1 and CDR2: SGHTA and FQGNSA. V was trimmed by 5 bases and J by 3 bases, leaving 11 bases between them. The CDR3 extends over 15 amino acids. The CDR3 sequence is CASSLQGLGANVLTF. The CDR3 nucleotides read TGTGCCAGCAGCCTTCAGGGGCTTGGGGCCAACGTCCTGACTTTC.

The CDR3 bases are TGTGCCATCAGGGACTTCCAACATCTCTACGAGCAGTACTTC. As protein: CAIRDFQHLYEQYF. V usage is TRBV10-3 and J usage is TRBJ2-7; D is possibly TRBD2 (5 bases). This CDR3 has 14 amino acids. Germline V gives CDR1 ENHRY, CDR2 SYGVKD. V lost 6 bases, J lost 3 bases, and 15 bases lay in between.

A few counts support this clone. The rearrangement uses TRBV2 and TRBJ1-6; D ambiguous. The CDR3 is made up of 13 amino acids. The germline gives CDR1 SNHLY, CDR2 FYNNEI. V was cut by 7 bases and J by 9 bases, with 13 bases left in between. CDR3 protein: CASKLELPSPLHF. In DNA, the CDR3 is TGTGCCAGCAAACTCGAACTCCCTTCACCCCTCCACTTT.

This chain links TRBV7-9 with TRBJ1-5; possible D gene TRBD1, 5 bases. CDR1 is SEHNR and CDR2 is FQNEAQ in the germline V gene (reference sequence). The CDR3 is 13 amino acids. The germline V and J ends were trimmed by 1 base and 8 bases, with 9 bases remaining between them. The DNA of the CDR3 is TGTGCCAGCAGCTTAGGTCAAGGGGAGCCCCAGCATTTT. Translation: CASSLGQGEPQHF.

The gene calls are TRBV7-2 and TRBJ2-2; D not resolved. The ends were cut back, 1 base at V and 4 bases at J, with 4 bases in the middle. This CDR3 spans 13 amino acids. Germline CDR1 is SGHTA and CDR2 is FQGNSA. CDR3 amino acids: CASSLVPTGELFF. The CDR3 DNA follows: TGTGCCAGCAGCTTAGTTCCCACCGGGGAGCTGTTTTTT.

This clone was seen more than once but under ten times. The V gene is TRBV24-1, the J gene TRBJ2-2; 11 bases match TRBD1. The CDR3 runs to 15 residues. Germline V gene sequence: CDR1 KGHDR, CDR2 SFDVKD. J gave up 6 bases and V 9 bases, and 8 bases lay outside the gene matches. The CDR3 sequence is CATAGQGVVAGELFF. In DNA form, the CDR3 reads TGTGCCACCGCGGGACAGGGGGTTGTGGCCGGGGAGCTGTTTTTT.

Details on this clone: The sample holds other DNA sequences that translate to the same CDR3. The CDR3, as DNA: TGTGCCAGCAGCGTAGCTGGGGACTATGGCTACACCTTC. It yields the protein CASSVAGDYGYTF. V and J are TRBV9 and TRBJ1-2; D is ambiguous. Trimming stripped 0 bases from V and 3 bases from J, with 6 bases between. Germline CDR1 SGDLS, CDR2 YYNGEE. CDR3 length: 13 residues.

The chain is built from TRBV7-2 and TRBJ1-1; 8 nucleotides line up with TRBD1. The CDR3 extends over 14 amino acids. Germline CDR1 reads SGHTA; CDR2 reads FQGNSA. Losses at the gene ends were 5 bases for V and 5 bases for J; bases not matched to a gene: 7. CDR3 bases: TGTGCCAGCAGCCCGAGGACAGGGAAGACTGAAGCTTTCTTT. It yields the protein CASSPRTGKTEAFF.

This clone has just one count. The CDR3 nucleotides are TGTGCCAGCTTGAAGTTGCGGGAGATCAGTGAGCAGTACTTC. As protein: CASLKLREISEQYF. The rearrangement joins TRBV2 to TRBJ2-7; 7 positions agree with TRBD2. Germline loops: CDR1 SNHLY, CDR2 FYNNEI. This CDR3 comprises 14 residues. With 8 bases clipped from V and 7 bases from J, the junction kept 14 bases outside the gene matches. Together with reference TRBV2 and TRBJ2-7, the CDR3 gives the full variable domain: EPEVTQTPSHQVTQMGQEVILRCVPISNHLYFYWYRQILGQKVEFLVSFYNNEISEKSEIFDDQFSVERPDGSNFTLKIRSTKLEDSAMYFCASLKLREISEQYFGPGTRLTVT.

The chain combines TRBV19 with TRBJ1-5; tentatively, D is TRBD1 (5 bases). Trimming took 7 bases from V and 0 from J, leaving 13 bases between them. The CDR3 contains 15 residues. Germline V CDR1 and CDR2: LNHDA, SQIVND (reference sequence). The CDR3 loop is CASNWDGGSNQPQHF. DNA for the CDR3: TGTGCCAGTAATTGGGATGGGGGTAGCAATCAGCCCCAGCATTTT.

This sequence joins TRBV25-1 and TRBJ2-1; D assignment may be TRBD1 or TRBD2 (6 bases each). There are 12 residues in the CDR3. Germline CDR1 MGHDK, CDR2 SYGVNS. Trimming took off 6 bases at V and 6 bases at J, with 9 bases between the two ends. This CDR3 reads CASSRGPNEQFF. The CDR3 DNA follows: TGTGCCAGCAGCCGGGGGCCCAATGAGCAGTTCTTC.

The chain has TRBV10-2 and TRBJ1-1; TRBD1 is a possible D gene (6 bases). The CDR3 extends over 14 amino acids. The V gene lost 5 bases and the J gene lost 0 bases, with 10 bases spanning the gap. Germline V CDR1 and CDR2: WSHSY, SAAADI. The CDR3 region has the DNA TGCGCCAGCAGTCCAGACAGGCTGAACACTGAAGCTTTCTTT. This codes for CASSPDRLNTEAFF.

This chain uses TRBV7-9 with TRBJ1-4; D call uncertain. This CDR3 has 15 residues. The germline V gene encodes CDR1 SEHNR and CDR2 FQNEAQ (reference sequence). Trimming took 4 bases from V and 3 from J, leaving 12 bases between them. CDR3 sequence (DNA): TGTGCCAGCAGCTATAATGGGATAGCTAATGAAAAACTGTTTTTT. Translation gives CASSYNGIANEKLFF.

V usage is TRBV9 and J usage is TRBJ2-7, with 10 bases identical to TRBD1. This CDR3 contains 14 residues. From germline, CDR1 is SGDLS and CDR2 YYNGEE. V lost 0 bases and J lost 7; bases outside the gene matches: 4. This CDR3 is CASSVGDRGLEQYF. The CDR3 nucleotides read TGTGCCAGCAGCGTAGGGGACAGGGGCCTAGAGCAGTACTTC.

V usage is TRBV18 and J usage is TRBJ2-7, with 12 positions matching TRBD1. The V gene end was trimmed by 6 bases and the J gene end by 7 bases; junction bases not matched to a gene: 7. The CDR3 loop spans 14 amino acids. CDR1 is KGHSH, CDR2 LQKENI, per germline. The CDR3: CASSWDRGRGEQYF. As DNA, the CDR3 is TGTGCCAGCTCCTGGGACAGGGGGCGCGGGGAGCAGTACTTC.

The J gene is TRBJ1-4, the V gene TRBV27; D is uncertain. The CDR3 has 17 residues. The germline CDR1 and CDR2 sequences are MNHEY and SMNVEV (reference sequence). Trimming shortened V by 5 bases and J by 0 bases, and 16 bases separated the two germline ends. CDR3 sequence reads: CASSPRSLTTTNEKLFF. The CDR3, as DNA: TGTGCCAGCAGTCCCCGATCCCTGACAACAACTAATGAAAAACTGTTTTTT. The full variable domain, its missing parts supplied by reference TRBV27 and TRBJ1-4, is EAQVTQNPRYLITVTGKKLTVTCSQNMNHEYMSWYRQDPGLGLRQIYYSMNVEVTDKGDVPEGYKVSRKEKRNFPLILESPSPNQTSLYFCASSPRSLTTTNEKLFFGSGTQLSVL.

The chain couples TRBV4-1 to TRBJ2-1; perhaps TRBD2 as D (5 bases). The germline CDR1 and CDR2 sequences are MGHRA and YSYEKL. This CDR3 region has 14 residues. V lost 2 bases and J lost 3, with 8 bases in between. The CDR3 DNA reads TGCGCCAGCAGCCAATTTAGCGACTACAATGAGCAGTTCTTC. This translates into CASSQFSDYNEQFF.

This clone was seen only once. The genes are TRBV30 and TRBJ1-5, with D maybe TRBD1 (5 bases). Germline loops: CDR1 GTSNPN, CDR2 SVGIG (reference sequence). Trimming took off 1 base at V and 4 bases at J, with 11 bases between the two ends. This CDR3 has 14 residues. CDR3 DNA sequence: TGTGCCTGGAGTGCCGGGACTGCAAATCAGCCCCAGCATTTT. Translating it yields CAWSAGTANQPQHF. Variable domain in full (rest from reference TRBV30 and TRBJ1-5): SQTIHQWPATLVQPVGSPLSLECTVEGTSNPNLYWYRQAAGRGLQLLFYSVGIGQISSEVPQNLSASRPQDRQFILSSKKLLLSDSGFYLCAWSAGTANQPQHFGDGTRLSIL.

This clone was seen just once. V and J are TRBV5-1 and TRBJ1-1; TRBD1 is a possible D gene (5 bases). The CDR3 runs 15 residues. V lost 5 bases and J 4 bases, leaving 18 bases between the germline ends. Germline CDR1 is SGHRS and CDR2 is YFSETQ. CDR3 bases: TGCGCCAGCAGTTCAGGGTATAATCAGGGCACTGAAGCTTTCTTT. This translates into CASSSGYNQGTEAFF.